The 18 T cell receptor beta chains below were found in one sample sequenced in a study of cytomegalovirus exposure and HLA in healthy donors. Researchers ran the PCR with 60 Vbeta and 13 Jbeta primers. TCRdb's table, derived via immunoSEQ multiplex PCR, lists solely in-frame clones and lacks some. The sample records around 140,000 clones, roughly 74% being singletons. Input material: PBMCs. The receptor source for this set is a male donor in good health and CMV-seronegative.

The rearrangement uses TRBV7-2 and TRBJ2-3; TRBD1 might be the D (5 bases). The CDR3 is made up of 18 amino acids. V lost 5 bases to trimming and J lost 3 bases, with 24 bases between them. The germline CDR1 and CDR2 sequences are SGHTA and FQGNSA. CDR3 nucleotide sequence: TGTGCCAGCAGCCAACCCGCCATGTGGGGCGTAGAAACAGATACGCAGTATTTT. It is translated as CASSQPAMWGVETDTQYF. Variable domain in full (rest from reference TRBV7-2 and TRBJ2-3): GAGVSQSPSNKVTEKGKDVELRCDPISGHTALYWYRQSLGQGLEFLIYFQGNSAPDKSGLPSDRFSAERTGGSVSTLTIQRTQQEDSAVYLCASSQPAMWGVETDTQYFGPGTRLTVL.

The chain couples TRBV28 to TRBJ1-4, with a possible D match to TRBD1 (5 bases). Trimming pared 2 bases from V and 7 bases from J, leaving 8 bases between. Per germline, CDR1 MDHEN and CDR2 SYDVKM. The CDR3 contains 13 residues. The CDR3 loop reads CASSLSGGEKLFF. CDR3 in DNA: TGTGCCAGCAGTTTAAGCGGGGGTGAAAAACTGTTTTTT.

The CDR3 loop is CASSLVVGAYEQYF. The DNA of the CDR3 is TGTGCCAGCAGCTTAGTTGTGGGAGCTTACGAGCAGTACTTC. J is TRBJ2-7 and V is TRBV7-2; TRBD2 is a possible D gene (5 bases). With 1 base removed from V and 4 bases from J, the gap between germline ends came to 11 bases. From germline, CDR1 is SGHTA and CDR2 FQGNSA. This CDR3 has 14 residues.

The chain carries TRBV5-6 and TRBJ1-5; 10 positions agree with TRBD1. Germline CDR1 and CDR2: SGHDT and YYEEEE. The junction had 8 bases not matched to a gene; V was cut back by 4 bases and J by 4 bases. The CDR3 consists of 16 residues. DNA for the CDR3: TGTGCCAGCAGCCATCGACAGGGGGCCGGTAATCAGCCCCAGCATTTT. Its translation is CASSHRQGAGNQPQHF.

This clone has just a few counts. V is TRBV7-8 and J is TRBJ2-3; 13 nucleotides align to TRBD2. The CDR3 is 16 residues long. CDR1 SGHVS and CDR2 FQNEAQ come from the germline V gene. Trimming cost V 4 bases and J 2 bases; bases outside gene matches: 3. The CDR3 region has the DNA TGTGCCAGCAGCTCAGGGACTAGCGGGGCCACAGATACGCAGTATTTT. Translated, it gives CASSSGTSGATDTQYF.

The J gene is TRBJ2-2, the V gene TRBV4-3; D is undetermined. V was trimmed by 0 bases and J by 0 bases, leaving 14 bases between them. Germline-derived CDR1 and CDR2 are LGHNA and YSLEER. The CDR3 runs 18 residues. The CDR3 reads CASSQDNFRQANTGELFF. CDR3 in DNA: TGCGCCAGCAGCCAAGATAATTTTAGGCAGGCGAACACCGGGGAGCTGTTTTTT.

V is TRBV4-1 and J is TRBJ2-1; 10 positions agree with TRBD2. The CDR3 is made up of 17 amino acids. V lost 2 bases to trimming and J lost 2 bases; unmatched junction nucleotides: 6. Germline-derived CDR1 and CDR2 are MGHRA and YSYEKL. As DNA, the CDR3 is TGCGCCAGCAGCCAATCTATTAGCGGGGGGCCCTACAATGAGCAGTTCTTC. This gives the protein CASSQSISGGPYNEQFF.

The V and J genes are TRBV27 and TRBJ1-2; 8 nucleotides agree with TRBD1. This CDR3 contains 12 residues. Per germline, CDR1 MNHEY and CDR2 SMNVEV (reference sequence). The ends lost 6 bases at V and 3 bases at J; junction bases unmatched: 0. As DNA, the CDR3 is TGTGCCAGCAGGACAGGGGACTATGGCTACACCTTC. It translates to CASRTGDYGYTF.

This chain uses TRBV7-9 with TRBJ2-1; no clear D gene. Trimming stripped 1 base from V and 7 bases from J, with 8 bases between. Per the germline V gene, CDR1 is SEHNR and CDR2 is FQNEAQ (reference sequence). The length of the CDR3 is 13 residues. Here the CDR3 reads CASSLGVLNEQFF. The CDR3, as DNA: TGTGCCAGCAGCTTAGGCGTCCTAAATGAGCAGTTCTTC.

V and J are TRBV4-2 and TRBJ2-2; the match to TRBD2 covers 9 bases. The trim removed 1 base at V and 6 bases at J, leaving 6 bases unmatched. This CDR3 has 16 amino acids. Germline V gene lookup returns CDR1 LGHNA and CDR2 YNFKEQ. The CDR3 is CASSQAPAGGAGELFF. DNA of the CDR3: TGTGCCAGCAGCCAAGCCCCTGCGGGAGGGGCCGGGGAGCTGTTTTTT.

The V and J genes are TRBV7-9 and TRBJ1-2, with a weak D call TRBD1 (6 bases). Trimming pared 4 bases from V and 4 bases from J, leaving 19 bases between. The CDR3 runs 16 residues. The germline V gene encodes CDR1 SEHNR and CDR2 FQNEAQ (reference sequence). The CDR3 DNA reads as TGTGCCAGCAGCTCCATCAGGGGTTTGAAGATCTATGGCTACACCTTC. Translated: CASSSIRGLKIYGYTF.

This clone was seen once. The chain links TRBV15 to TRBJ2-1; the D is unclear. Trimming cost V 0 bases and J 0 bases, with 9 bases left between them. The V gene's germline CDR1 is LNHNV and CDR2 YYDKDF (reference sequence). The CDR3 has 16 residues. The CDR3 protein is CATSRDSSSSYNEQFF. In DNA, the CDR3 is TGTGCCACCAGCAGAGACAGTTCTAGCTCCTACAATGAGCAGTTCTTC. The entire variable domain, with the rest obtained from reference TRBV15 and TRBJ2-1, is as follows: DAMVIQNPRYQVTQFGKPVTLSCSQTLNHNVMYWYQQKSSQAPKLLFHYYDKDFNNEADTPDNFQSRRPNTSFCFLDIRSPGLGDTAMYLCATSRDSSSSYNEQFFGPGTRLTVL.

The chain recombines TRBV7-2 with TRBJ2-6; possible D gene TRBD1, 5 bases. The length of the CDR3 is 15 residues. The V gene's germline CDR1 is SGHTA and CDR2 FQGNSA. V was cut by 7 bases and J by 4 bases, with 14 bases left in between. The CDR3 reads CASNSGMGGANVLTF. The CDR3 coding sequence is TGTGCCAGCAATTCAGGGATGGGAGGGGCCAACGTCCTGACTTTC.

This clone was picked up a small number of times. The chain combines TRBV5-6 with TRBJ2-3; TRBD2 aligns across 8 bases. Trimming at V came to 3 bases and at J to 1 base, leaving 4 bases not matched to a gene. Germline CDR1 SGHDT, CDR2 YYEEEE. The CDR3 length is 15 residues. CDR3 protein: CASSWWTSRTDTQYF. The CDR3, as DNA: TGTGCCAGCAGCTGGTGGACTAGCCGCACAGATACGCAGTATTTT. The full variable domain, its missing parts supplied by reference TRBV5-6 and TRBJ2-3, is DAGVTQSPTHLIKTRGQQVTLRCSPKSGHDTVSWYQQALGQGPQFIFQYYEEEERQRGNFPDRFSGHQFPNYSSELNVNALLLGDSALYLCASSWWTSRTDTQYFGPGTRLTVL.

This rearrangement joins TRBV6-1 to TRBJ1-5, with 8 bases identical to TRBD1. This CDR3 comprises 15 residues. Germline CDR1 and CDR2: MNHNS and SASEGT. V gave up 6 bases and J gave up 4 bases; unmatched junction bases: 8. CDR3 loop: CASRAGRTGNQPQHF. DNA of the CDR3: TGTGCCAGCAGAGCCGGCAGGACAGGGAATCAGCCCCAGCATTTT.

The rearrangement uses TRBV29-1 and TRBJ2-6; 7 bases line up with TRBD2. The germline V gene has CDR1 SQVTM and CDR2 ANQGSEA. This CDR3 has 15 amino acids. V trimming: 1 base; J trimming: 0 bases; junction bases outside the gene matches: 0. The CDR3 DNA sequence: TGCAGCGTTGAAGGGGGGGGCTCTGGGGCCAACGTCCTGACTTTC. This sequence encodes CSVEGGGSGANVLTF.

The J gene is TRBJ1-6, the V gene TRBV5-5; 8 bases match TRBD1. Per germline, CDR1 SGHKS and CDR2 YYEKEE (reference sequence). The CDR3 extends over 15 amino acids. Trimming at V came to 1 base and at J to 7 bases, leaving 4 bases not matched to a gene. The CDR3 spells CASSLFGDRNSPLHF. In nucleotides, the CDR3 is TGTGCCAGCAGCTTGTTTGGGGACAGGAATTCACCCCTCCACTTT.

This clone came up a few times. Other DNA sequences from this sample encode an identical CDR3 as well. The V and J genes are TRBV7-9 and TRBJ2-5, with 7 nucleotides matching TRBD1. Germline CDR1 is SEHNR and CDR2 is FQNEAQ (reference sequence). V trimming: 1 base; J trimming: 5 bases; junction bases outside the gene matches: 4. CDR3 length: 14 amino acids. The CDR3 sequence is CASSLGGQSETQYF. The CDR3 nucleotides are TGTGCCAGCAGCTTAGGGGGACAGTCGGAGACCCAGTACTTC.